This T cell receptor beta chain emerged from a study of siplizumab effects on memory and regulatory T cells. TCRdb's table, derived via immunoSEQ multiplex PCR, lists solely in-frame clones and lacks some. Here the sample spans some 100,000 clones, around 90% being singletons. Trimming removed 3 bases from V and 1 base from J, with 9 bases in between. Germline V gene sequence: CDR1 KGHSH, CDR2 LQKENI. The CDR3 sequence is 14 residues long. Overall study results and limits: Proof of suppressive function in proliferating Tregs from siplizumab cultures was not established. With siplizumab, cumulative frequency of CD4+ memory-derived alloreactive sequences dropped significantly. Memory T cells appeared less diverse than naive cells, which seemed to contribute substantially to alloresponse. The majority of clones, roughly 75-95% of proliferating CD4+ or CD8+ clones, lacked an assignable naive or memory phenotype.

Details on this clone: Its antigen is not identified.

Sequencing was performed on CD4+ T cells sorted from blood. The rearrangement links TRBV18 to TRBJ2-5; D is unresolved. The clonotype was recovered from a human donor in good health. Some clones in this sample may be carry-over from other donors' samples. The CDR3 reads CASSPTSFQETQYF. As DNA, the CDR3 is TGTGCCAGCTCACCCACATCCTTCCAAGAGACCCAGTACTTC. The full variable domain, in which reference TRBV18 and TRBJ2-5 provide the parts outside the CDR3, is NAGVMQNPRHLVRRRGQEARLRCSPMKGHSHVYWYRQLPEEGLKFMVYLQKENIIDESGMPKERFSAEFPKEGPSILRIQQVVRGDSAAYFCASSPTSFQETQYFGPGTRLLVL.